Listed here are 20 T cell receptor beta chains from one sample, sequenced in a study of T cells in Graves' hyperthyroidism and ophthalmopathy. Amplification of TCR beta CDR3 regions was performed using RNA transcripts as template. The study used the HTBI primer set for a first-round RT-PCR of the TCR CDR3. TCRdb called the multiplex PCR reads again in MiXCR, with one record for every CDR3 protein. The table includes about 560,000 distinct CDR3 sequences, around 16% detected once. Sequencing was carried out using blood. The source of these receptors is a woman aged 25-40 years with Graves' hyperthyroidism.

This clonotype was observed many times. The chain couples TRBV7-9 to TRBJ2-7, with no clear D. The CDR3 consists of 11 residues. Germline CDR1 reads SEHNR; CDR2 reads FQNEAQ (reference sequence). V was trimmed by 5 bases and J by 5 bases, leaving 7 bases between them. CDR3 protein: CASSRTDEQYF. As DNA, the CDR3 is TGTGCCAGCAGCCGCACCGACGAGCAGTACTTC.

This clonotype appeared many times. The chain employs TRBV7-3 and TRBJ2-1, with D maybe TRBD1 (5 bases). From germline, CDR1 is SGHTA and CDR2 FQGTGA. The length of the CDR3 is 16 residues. Trimming removed 5 bases at V and 6 bases at J, with 20 bases between. CDR3 coding DNA: TGTGCCAGCAGCCCCCTGGGGCAGGGCTTCATCAATGAGCAGTTCTTC. As protein: CASSPLGQGFINEQFF.

This clonotype was counted ten times or more. The V and J genes are TRBV6-6 and TRBJ2-3, with D perhaps assigned TRBD1 or TRBD2 (6 bases each). V dropped 0 bases and J dropped 1 base, with 17 bases sitting between them. The CDR3 has 18 residues. CDR1 and CDR2 from the germline V gene are MNHNY and SVGAGI (reference sequence). Here the CDR3 DNA reads TGTGCCAGCAGTTACTCTGTCGGGGGCACTGTAGGCACAGATACGCAGTATTTT. Its translation is CASSYSVGGTVGTDTQYF.

The chain employs TRBV20-1 and TRBJ2-7; no clear D gene. V lost 5 bases, J lost 4 bases, and 15 bases lay in between. Germline values: CDR1 DFQATT, CDR2 SNEGSKA (reference sequence). The CDR3 length is 13 residues. CDR3 sequence reads: CSAFRMDGYEQYF. The CDR3, as DNA: TGCAGTGCTTTCCGTATGGACGGATACGAGCAGTACTTC.

This clonotype was recorded at least ten times. The chain uses TRBV20-1 and TRBJ1-5, with a possible D match to TRBD1 (5 bases). Trimming left V 3 bases short and J 6 bases short, with 15 bases between. The CDR3 contains 14 residues. Looked up from germline, CDR1 is DFQATT and CDR2 is SNEGSKA (reference sequence). The CDR3 spells CSASRVGGSQPQHF. As DNA, the CDR3 is TGCAGTGCTAGCAGAGTGGGGGGTAGTCAGCCCCAGCATTTT.

This chain links TRBV7-2 with TRBJ2-5; 9 bases align to TRBD2. CDR3 length equals 19 residues. The J segment lost 0 bases and the V segment lost 5 bases, leaving 16 bases of the junction unmatched. CDR1 is SGHTA and CDR2 is FQGNSA in the germline V gene. CDR3 coding DNA: TGTGCCAGCAGCCTCCGGCCCTCCCACCTAGCGGGATACCAAGAGACCCAGTACTTC. It codes for CASSLRPSHLAGYQETQYF.

This clonotype was picked up a small number of times. CDR3 protein: CAISESSDTQYF. The CDR3 DNA follows: TGTGCCATCAGTGAGTCCTCCGATACGCAGTATTTT. The rearrangement links TRBV10-3 to TRBJ2-3; D is undetermined. Between the trimmed V and J ends, which lost 0 bases and 6 bases, there was a span of 4 bases. CDR1 ENHRY and CDR2 SYGVKD come from the germline V gene. The CDR3 totals 12 residues.

Turning to this clonotype: A clone one base away is much larger, so this may be a read error. This likely comes from a read error, as the CDR3 has no conserved phenylalanine or tryptophan at its end. The chain is built from TRBV5-1 and TRBJ2-3, with D tentatively TRBD1 (6 bases). The V and J ends lost 5 bases and 3 bases respectively, with 13 bases between them. The CDR3 covers 14 residues. CDR1 and CDR2 from the germline V gene are SGHRS and YFSETQ. CDR3 nucleotides: TGCGCCAGCAGATTAGGGGGTTTGACAGATACGCAGTATTCT. Translating it yields CASRLGGLTDTQYS.

This clonotype occurred many times. J is TRBJ2-3 and V is TRBV7-9; the match to TRBD2 covers 13 bases. Per the germline V gene, CDR1 is SEHNR and CDR2 is FQNEAQ (reference sequence). The CDR3 is 17 residues long. With V trimmed by 7 bases and J by 1 base, 8 bases remained unmatched. In nucleotides, the CDR3 is TGTGCCAGCAAACTAGCGGGAGGGCCCAAGGGCACAGATACGCAGTATTTT. Protein: CASKLAGGPKGTDTQYF.

This clonotype turned up a few times. The chain is built from TRBV27 and TRBJ1-6, with D possibly matching TRBD1 (5 bases). The CDR3 runs to 14 residues. Trimming shortened V by 3 bases and J by 4 bases, and 7 bases separated the two germline ends. Germline CDR1 MNHEY, CDR2 SMNVEV (reference sequence). The CDR3 sequence: CASSFRGYNSPLHF. The CDR3 bases are TGTGCCAGCAGTTTCCGGGGGTATAATTCACCCCTCCACTTT.

This clonotype occurred many times. The rearrangement joins TRBV5-4 to TRBJ2-1, with D possibly TRBD1 on 5 matching bases. CDR3 length equals 13 residues. Per the germline V gene, CDR1 is SGHNT and CDR2 is YYREEE (reference sequence). Trimming left V 5 bases short and J 4 bases short, with 10 bases between. This chain's CDR3 is CASSWGTYNEQFF. The CDR3 bases are TGTGCCAGCAGTTGGGGCACGTACAATGAGCAGTTCTTC. The entire variable domain, with the rest obtained from reference TRBV5-4 and TRBJ2-1, is as follows: ETGVTQSPTHLIKTRGQQVTLRCSSQSGHNTVSWYQQALGQGPQFIFQYYREEENGRGNFPPRFSGLQFPNYSSELNVNALELDDSALYLCASSWGTYNEQFFGPGTRLTVL.

This clonotype was seen only a few times. The V gene is TRBV12-5, the J gene TRBJ2-2; D not resolved. Germline V lookup: CDR1 LGHNT, CDR2 FRNRAP. V lost 1 base and J 6 bases, leaving 12 bases between the germline ends. There are 15 residues in the CDR3. CDR3 in DNA: TGTGCTAGTGGTTTGGGCGCGGAGAGGTCCGGGGAGCTGTTTTTT. Its translation: CASGLGAERSGELFF.

The chain links TRBV10-1 to TRBJ2-1; D not certain. The CDR3 is made up of 16 amino acids. V was cut by 0 bases and J by 0 bases, with 9 bases left in between. The germline CDR1 and CDR2 sequences are WNHNN and SYGVQD (reference sequence). CDR3 sequence: CASSESGTISYNEQFF. Here the CDR3 DNA reads TGCGCCAGCAGTGAGTCGGGTACTATCTCCTACAATGAGCAGTTCTTC.

This clonotype was found once. This chain uses TRBV20-1 with TRBJ1-2, with a tentative D call TRBD1 (6 bases). The CDR3 covers 11 residues. Trimming removed 0 bases at V and 8 bases at J, with 7 bases between. The germline CDR1 and CDR2 sequences are DFQATT and SNEGSKA (reference sequence). The CDR3 region is CSARDGGGYTF. Here the CDR3 DNA reads TGCAGTGCTAGAGATGGGGGCGGCTACACCTTC.

The chain links TRBV18 to TRBJ1-6, with a possible D match to TRBD1 (6 bases). The CDR3 length is 17 residues. The V end was cut by 6 bases, the J end by 7 bases, with 22 bases between. Germline V gives CDR1 KGHSH, CDR2 LQKENI. The CDR3 loop reads CASSPPVAGDWNSPLHF. In DNA form, the CDR3 reads TGTGCCAGCTCTCCCCCGGTCGCAGGGGATTGGAATTCACCCCTCCACTTT.

The chain uses TRBV27 and TRBJ2-7, with 7 bases identical to TRBD2. Germline CDR1 reads MNHEY; CDR2 reads SMNVEV (reference sequence). Unmatched junction bases numbered 10, after V lost 5 bases and J lost 3 bases. CDR3 size: 15 residues. The CDR3 loop reads CASSPRGGVSYEQYF. CDR3 bases: TGTGCCAGCAGTCCGCGGGGAGGGGTGAGCTACGAGCAGTACTTC.

The V call is TRBV20-1, the J call TRBJ1-4; 7 bases agree with TRBD1. Germline trimming cut 0 bases from V and 8 bases from J; bases unmatched to any gene: 12. Germline CDR1 reads DFQATT; CDR2 reads SNEGSKA (reference sequence). This CDR3 is built from 16 residues. The CDR3 DNA sequence: TGCAGTGCTAGAGATCTAATGGCAGGGGGTGCGGAAAAACTGTTTTTT. This translates into CSARDLMAGGAEKLFF.

This clonotype was seen at least ten times. The CDR3 coding sequence is TGTGCCAGTAGCCACGGGGGACTCAACGTTCCTAGCACAGATACGCAGTATTTT. It specifies CASSHGGLNVPSTDTQYF. The rearrangement uses TRBV19 and TRBJ2-3, with D perhaps matching TRBD2 (6 bases). V lost 6 bases, J lost 0 bases, and 22 bases lay in between. The CDR3 consists of 18 residues. Germline assignment: CDR1 LNHDA and CDR2 SQIVND (reference sequence).

This clonotype was found many times. The gene calls are TRBV13 and TRBJ2-7; 8 nucleotides align to TRBD2. CDR1 PRHDT and CDR2 FYEKMQ come from the germline V gene (reference sequence). The CDR3 runs to 12 residues. J lost 5 bases, V lost 8 bases, and 5 bases had no gene match. CDR3 DNA sequence: TGTGCCAGCCGGGGACTAGGTGACGAGCAGTACTTC. Amino acids: CASRGLGDEQYF.

This clonotype has just a few counts. J is TRBJ2-1 and V is TRBV13, with TRBD2 matching 10 bases. Germline values: CDR1 PRHDT, CDR2 FYEKMQ (reference sequence). Trimming at V came to 2 bases and at J to 8 bases, leaving 15 bases not matched to a gene. The CDR3 is made up of 18 amino acids. CDR3 sequence reads: CASSLSQELAGASDEQFF. As DNA, the CDR3 is TGTGCCAGCAGCTTATCCCAAGAGCTAGCGGGAGCTTCAGATGAGCAGTTCTTC.